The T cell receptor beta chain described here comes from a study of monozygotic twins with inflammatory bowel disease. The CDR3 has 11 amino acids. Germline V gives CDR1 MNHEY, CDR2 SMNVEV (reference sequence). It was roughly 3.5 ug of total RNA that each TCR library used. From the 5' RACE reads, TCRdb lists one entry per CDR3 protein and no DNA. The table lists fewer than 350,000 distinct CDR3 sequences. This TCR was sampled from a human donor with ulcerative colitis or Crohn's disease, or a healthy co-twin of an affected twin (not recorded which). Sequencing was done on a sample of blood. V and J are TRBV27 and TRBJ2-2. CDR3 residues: CASRRTGELFF.